This T cell receptor (beta chain) was observed in a study of T cells in Graves' hyperthyroidism and ophthalmopathy. As for the study in general: It was at initial diagnosis, before any treatment, that peripheral blood was collected. Study observations and caveats: Most clonotypes expanded in the thyroid (above 0.001) were also present in blood.

Thyroid ultrasound, orbital computed tomography, clinical symptoms, and serum thyroxine and TRAb underpinned diagnoses. PBMCs were derived from roughly 10 ml fresh peripheral blood. This CDR3 region has 17 residues. The germline V gene encodes CDR1 GTSNPN and CDR2 SVGIG (reference sequence). V dropped 0 bases and J dropped 5; count of bases not matched to a gene: 10. In its sample, this clonotype was seen many times. The antigen is unknown. Researchers amplified the TCR beta CDR3 regions from RNA transcripts. Carried out on the TCR CDR3, a first-round RT-PCR used the HTBI primer set. TCRdb reanalysed the multiplex PCR reads using MiXCR and keeps one entry per CDR3 protein. Of about 420,000 distinct CDR3 sequences in the sample, 15% to 18% were seen once.

The chain joins TRBV30 to TRBJ2-1, with TRBD2 matching over 10 bases. Sequencing was done on a sample of blood. This sequence was found in a woman between 18 and 30 years old with Graves' hyperthyroidism. CDR3 DNA: TGTGCCTGGAGTGTACGGTTCCTAGCGGGGGTGAACAATGAGCAGTTCTTC. It encodes CAWSVRFLAGVNNEQFF.